This T cell receptor (beta chain) was sequenced during a study of CD8 T cells in Susac syndrome. In blood CD8+ and CD4+ T cells, TCR beta underwent sequencing. Age- and sex-matched healthy donors served as the control group. TEMRA cells were enriched by FACS, and CD4+ and CD8+ T cells were negatively isolated. Reverse transcription of about 0.45 to 1 ug RNA was performed with random hexamers. Via MiXCR, TCRdb re-called the immunoSEQ multiplex PCR reads, giving one row per CDR3 protein. The sample contains over 120,000 distinct CDR3 sequences, less than 95% of which appear only once. This CDR3 region has 14 residues. The V gene lost 3 bases and the J gene lost 4 bases, with 15 bases spanning the gap. Germline CDR1 is DFQATT and CDR2 is SNEGSKA (reference sequence).

Material for sequencing was CD4+ T cells from PBMCs. V is TRBV20-1 and J is TRBJ1-2; D is possibly TRBD1 (5 bases). This TCR was recovered from a human donor in good health. The CDR3 here is CSARAGFVPYGYTF. DNA for the CDR3: TGCAGTGCTAGGGCAGGGTTTGTTCCCTATGGCTACACCTTC.